This TCR beta chain originates from a study of blood T cell repertoires in COVID-19. Study context: COVID-19 samples, acute and convalescent, were from the United States, Italy and Spain. T cells, B-cell-depleted T cells, or PBMCs supplied cDNA or gDNA.

Authors' methods: Reference gene primer amplification gave estimated nucleated cell counts. Repertoires were generated with immunoSEQ multiplex PCR, while TCRdb's copy carries only in-frame clones and drops some. D and trimming were read from the DNA, whereas the V and J calls and clone size are those reported in that table. This sample has about 190,000 clones, with 90% found just once. The CDR3 totals 15 residues. In germline, CDR1 is LNHNV, CDR2 YYDKDF (reference sequence). Germline trimming cut 5 bases from V and 8 bases from J; bases unmatched to any gene: 11. The clonotype was recovered from a man over 45 with acute or convalescent COVID-19. V usage is TRBV15 and J usage is TRBJ2-2, with 7 bases matching TRBD1. The sequenced sample consisted of peripheral blood. In nucleotides, the CDR3 is TGTGCCACCAGCGCCCGGACAGGACCGGCGGGGGAGCTGTTTTTT. Its protein product is CATSARTGPAGELFF.